A single sample gave rise to the 30 T cell receptor beta chains below, sequenced in a study of T cell responses to AZD1222 COVID-19 vaccine. Assay: immunoSEQ multiplex PCR; the TCRdb copy retains only in-frame clones and omits some. Altogether roughly 45,000 clones are present, over 80% being singletons, with the ten largest covering 15% to 20%. This specimen consisted of peripheral blood, obtained 28 days after the second AZD1222 dose. Receptors were obtained from an adult who received the AZD1222 COVID-19 vaccine.

This chain uses TRBV3-1 (or the pseudogene TRBV3-2) with TRBJ2-2; D ambiguous. The CDR3 spans 11 residues. Trimming pared 6 bases from V and 6 bases from J, leaving 5 bases between. CDR1 is LGHDT, CDR2 YNNKEL, per germline (reference sequence). The CDR3 DNA sequence: TGTGCCAGCAGTGGAGCCGGGGAGCTGTTTTTT. Protein: CASSGAGELFF.

The V gene is TRBV7-9, the J gene TRBJ2-5; D perhaps matches TRBD1 (6 bases). Trimming removed 5 bases at V and 0 bases at J, with 10 bases between. The CDR3 consists of 14 residues. CDR1 SEHNR and CDR2 FQNEAQ come from the germline V gene (reference sequence). The CDR3 sequence is CASSPGEYQETQYF. CDR3 in DNA: TGTGCCAGCAGCCCAGGGGAGTACCAAGAGACCCAGTACTTC.

The V gene is TRBV29-1, the J gene TRBJ2-1; the match to TRBD2 covers 15 bases. The CDR3 loop spans 17 amino acids. With V trimmed by 7 bases and J by 4 bases, 11 bases remained unmatched. Germline V gene data show CDR1 as SQVTM and CDR2 as ANQGSEA. Written as DNA, the CDR3 is TGCAGCGCCGGGGGACTAGCGGGGGGATCAAAATACAATGAGCAGTTCTTC. It yields the protein CSAGGLAGGSKYNEQFF.

This chain uses TRBV28 with TRBJ1-2; a weak D match, TRBD1 (6 bases). V shed 3 bases and J shed 4 bases, with 18 bases lying between them. Germline-derived CDR1 and CDR2 are MDHEN and SYDVKM. The CDR3 contains 16 residues. This chain's CDR3 is CASSFSTSRGGYGYTF. In nucleotides, the CDR3 is TGTGCCAGCAGTTTTTCAACCAGCAGGGGCGGCTATGGCTACACCTTC.

V and J are TRBV6-1 and TRBJ1-2; 9 bases match TRBD1. Germline loops: CDR1 MNHNS, CDR2 SASEGT. Trimming at V came to 1 base and at J to 4 bases, leaving 4 bases not matched to a gene. The CDR3 is made up of 15 amino acids. CDR3 in amino acids: CASSEGRTGVYGYTF. CDR3 in DNA: TGTGCCAGCAGTGAAGGAAGGACAGGGGTCTATGGCTACACCTTC.

As to this clone: A junction boundary mismatches the germline segment, possibly from a read error. The chain uses TRBV6-5 and TRBJ1-1; TRBD1 might be the D (6 bases). The CDR3 loop spans 13 amino acids. The germline V gene encodes CDR1 MNHEY and CDR2 SVGAGI. This chain's CDR3 is CAGSSFQGTEAFF. The CDR3 DNA follows: TGTGCCGGCAGTTCGTTCCAGGGGACTGAAGCTTTCTTT.

The rearrangement joins TRBV15 to TRBJ2-1; D possibly corresponds to TRBD2 (6 bases). The CDR3 is 15 residues long. CDR1 and CDR2 from the germline V gene are LNHNV and YYDKDF (reference sequence). The V end was cut by 8 bases, the J end by 8 bases, with 22 bases between. CDR3 DNA sequence: TGTGCCACCTCTCTAGCGAGGGGCCCCTGGTATGAGCAGTTCTTC. It encodes CATSLARGPWYEQFF.

This clone is termed medium-sized. The chain carries TRBV2 and TRBJ2-1; tentatively, D is TRBD1 or TRBD2 (5 bases each). This CDR3 has 16 amino acids. V lost 8 bases, J lost 1 base, and 18 bases lay in between. Per germline, CDR1 SNHLY and CDR2 FYNNEI. CDR3 in DNA: TGTGCCAGCTCTTCGAGGGCAGGGTATTCCTACAATGAGCAGTTCTTC. It yields the protein CASSSRAGYSYNEQFF.

This clone was recorded once. The genes are TRBV7-9 and TRBJ1-1; a weak D match, TRBD1 (5 bases). The V gene lost 5 bases and the J gene lost 2 bases, with 18 bases spanning the gap. From germline, CDR1 is SEHNR and CDR2 FQNEAQ (reference sequence). The CDR3 is 16 amino acids. CDR3 region: CASSPIVGQTNTEAFF. DNA for the CDR3: TGTGCCAGCAGCCCAATTGTGGGGCAAACTAACACTGAAGCTTTCTTT. The full variable domain, rest sourced from reference TRBV7-9 and TRBJ1-1, is DTGVSQNPRHKITKRGQNVTFRCDPISEHNRLYWYRQTLGQGPEFLTYFQNEAQLEKSRLLSDRFSAERPKGSFSTLEIQRTEQGDSAMYLCASSPIVGQTNTEAFFGQGTRLTVV.

The chain recombines TRBV19 with TRBJ2-4, with TRBD2 identical over 9 bases. V lost 5 bases to trimming and J lost 1 base; unmatched junction nucleotides: 6. The germline V gene encodes CDR1 LNHDA and CDR2 SQIVND (reference sequence). The CDR3 consists of 16 residues. In nucleotides, the CDR3 is TGTGCCAGTAGTTCCGGGCGGGAGGGGGCCAAAAACATTCAGTACTTC. This sequence encodes CASSSGREGAKNIQYF.

The chain has TRBV7-2 and TRBJ1-5, with unresolved D. V was pared by 1 base and J by 0 bases, with 13 bases between. The germline V gene encodes CDR1 SGHTA and CDR2 FQGNSA. The CDR3 consists of 17 residues. CDR3 sequence: CASSLEIRTVSNQPQHF. DNA of the CDR3: TGTGCCAGCAGCTTAGAGATCAGGACCGTTAGCAATCAGCCCCAGCATTTT.

The V gene is TRBV19, the J gene TRBJ2-3, with D perhaps TRBD1 (5 bases). This CDR3 contains 14 residues. Trimming removed 10 bases at V and 0 bases at J, with 14 bases between. Germline assignment: CDR1 LNHDA and CDR2 SQIVND (reference sequence). The CDR3 nucleotides are TGTGCCACGAAACAGGTGGGGAGCACAGATACGCAGTATTTT. It is translated as CATKQVGSTDTQYF.

The chain links TRBV28 to TRBJ2-3; 14 bases are shared with TRBD2. The CDR3 sequence is 16 residues long. CDR1 is MDHEN and CDR2 is SYDVKM in the germline V gene. J gave up 4 bases and V 3 bases, and 3 bases lay outside the gene matches. The CDR3 sequence: CASSLTSGGAADTQYF. Written as DNA, the CDR3 is TGTGCCAGCAGTTTGACTAGCGGGGGGGCGGCAGATACGCAGTATTTT.

The chain joins TRBV9 to TRBJ2-7; D may correspond to TRBD1 or TRBD2 (5 bases each). From germline, CDR1 is SGDLS and CDR2 YYNGEE. This CDR3 contains 15 residues. Trimming left V 0 bases short and J 4 bases short, with 14 bases between. The CDR3 is CASSVGGTAEYEQYF. The CDR3 DNA is TGTGCCAGCAGCGTAGGAGGGACCGCGGAATACGAGCAGTACTTC.

The J gene is TRBJ1-1, the V gene TRBV4-2; D uncertain. With 4 bases removed from V and 6 bases from J, the gap between germline ends came to 18 bases. The CDR3 sequence is 15 residues long. In germline, CDR1 is LGHNA, CDR2 YNFKEQ. CDR3 nucleotide sequence: TGTGCCAGCAGCCCACACACAGAAATTGAGTCTGAAGCTTTCTTT. It yields the protein CASSPHTEIESEAFF.

The chain recombines TRBV3-1 (or the pseudogene TRBV3-2) with TRBJ2-1; TRBD1 matches 8 bases. This CDR3 has 17 amino acids. Germline CDR1 reads LGHDT; CDR2 reads YNNKEL (reference sequence). V shed 6 bases, J shed 3 bases, and the junction held 13 bases outside the gene matches. CDR3 protein: CASRQGSWTGRYNEQFF. The CDR3 coding sequence is TGTGCCAGCAGGCAGGGAAGCTGGACAGGGCGCTACAATGAGCAGTTCTTC.

The chain carries TRBV30 and TRBJ1-2; TRBD1 might be the D (6 bases). This CDR3 comprises 13 residues. Trimming took 2 bases from V and 5 from J, leaving 12 bases between them. Germline V lookup: CDR1 GTSNPN, CDR2 SVGIG (reference sequence). In nucleotides, the CDR3 is TGTGCCTGGAGTTCCGGGACACCGTATGGCTACACCTTC. It is translated as CAWSSGTPYGYTF.

The J gene is TRBJ2-3, the V gene TRBV11-3, with D possibly being TRBD2 (7 bases). Germline CDR1 is SGHNT and CDR2 is YENEEA. Trimming removed 6 bases from V and 5 bases from J, with 18 bases in between. The CDR3 has 15 residues. For the CDR3, the DNA is TGTGCCAGCAGTTTGGGCGGGGGCGGAGGAGATACGCAGTATTTT. This translates into CASSLGGGGGDTQYF.

The J gene is TRBJ1-5, the V gene TRBV12-5; D might be TRBD1 (5 bases). CDR3 length: 13 amino acids. The V gene's germline CDR1 is LGHNT and CDR2 FRNRAP. The ends were cut back, 0 bases at V and 7 bases at J, with 7 bases in the middle. Here the CDR3 DNA reads TGTGCTAGTGGTTTGGTAAAGGGGCAGCCCCAGCATTTT. Residues: CASGLVKGQPQHF.

The CDR3 here is CAAVRGGNLNEQFF. The CDR3 bases are TGTGCCGCCGTGCGGGGGGGCAACCTAAATGAGCAGTTCTTC. The chain uses TRBV10-3 and TRBJ2-1, with 9 bases matching TRBD2. Germline CDR1 is ENHRY and CDR2 is SYGVKD. J gave up 7 bases and V 11 bases, and 12 bases lay outside the gene matches. There are 14 residues in the CDR3.

This clone was detected only a few times. The chain carries TRBV7-9 and TRBJ1-1; no clear D gene. Trimming pared 9 bases from V and 3 bases from J, leaving 11 bases between. Germline lookup yields CDR1 SEHNR and CDR2 FQNEAQ (reference sequence). The CDR3 loop spans 12 amino acids. This CDR3 reads CASIGRDTEAFF. The CDR3 DNA is TGTGCCAGTATAGGGCGAGACACTGAAGCTTTCTTT.

The V and J genes are TRBV14 and TRBJ1-6; D unresolved. From germline, CDR1 is SGHDN and CDR2 FVKESK. Trimming cost V 1 base and J 13 bases, with 17 bases left between them. The CDR3 has 15 residues. The CDR3 here is CASSQATGRMGPLHF. CDR3 DNA: TGTGCCAGCAGCCAAGCAACGGGCCGAATGGGGCCCCTCCACTTT. Variable domain in full (rest from reference TRBV14 and TRBJ1-6): EAGVTQFPSHSVIEKGQTVTLRCDPISGHDNLYWYRRVMGKEIKFLLHFVKESKQDESGMPNNRFLAERTGGTYSTLKVQPAELEDSGVYFCASSQATGRMGPLHFGNGTRLTVT.

This sequence joins TRBV5-1 and TRBJ2-7, with D possibly matching TRBD1 (5 bases). Germline assignment: CDR1 SGHRS and CDR2 YFSETQ. The ends were cut back, 0 bases at V and 3 bases at J, with 10 bases in the middle. The CDR3 totals 14 residues. The CDR3 nucleotides are TGCGCCAGCAGCTTGGACAGGACAAACTACGAGCAGTACTTC. This gives the protein CASSLDRTNYEQYF. The variable domain in full, with the rest retrieved from reference TRBV5-1 and TRBJ2-7, is KAGVTQTPRYLIKTRGQQVTLSCSPISGHRSVSWYQQTPGQGLQFLFEYFSETQRNKGNFPGRFSGRQFSNSRSEMNVSTLELGDSALYLCASSLDRTNYEQYFGPGTRLTVT.

In its sample, this clone was seen once. The chain couples TRBV7-3 to TRBJ2-7; 7 bases fit TRBD1. This CDR3 is 14 amino acids long. With 4 bases clipped from V and 5 bases from J, the junction kept 8 bases outside the gene matches. Germline V lookup: CDR1 SGHTA, CDR2 FQGTGA. Here the CDR3 reads CASSSGTDWDEQYF. CDR3 sequence (DNA): TGTGCCAGCAGCTCCGGGACAGACTGGGACGAGCAGTACTTC.

The table lists this clone with a few counts. V and J are TRBV27 and TRBJ2-1; TRBD2 matches 13 bases. J gave up 2 bases and V 6 bases, and 22 bases lay outside the gene matches. Germline-derived CDR1 and CDR2 are MNHEY and SMNVEV (reference sequence). The CDR3 consists of 22 residues. The CDR3 DNA is TGTGCCAGCAGGCTGCTAGACAGACCCGGGACTAGCGGGGTAACACCCTACAATGAGCAGTTCTTC. This encodes CASRLLDRPGTSGVTPYNEQFF.

The V call is TRBV10-3, the J call TRBJ2-2, with 7 bases aligning to TRBD1. Germline V CDR1 and CDR2: ENHRY, SYGVKD. The CDR3 spans 14 residues. V lost 4 bases to trimming and J lost 2 bases; unmatched junction nucleotides: 1. The CDR3, as DNA: TGTGCCATCAGTGGACAGGGAAACACCGGGGAGCTGTTTTTT. As protein: CAISGQGNTGELFF.

The rearrangement uses TRBV15 and TRBJ1-4; maybe TRBD1 (5 bases). The CDR3 consists of 16 residues. Deletions cut 3 bases from V and 2 bases from J, with 13 bases between. Germline lookup yields CDR1 LNHNV and CDR2 YYDKDF (reference sequence). The CDR3 coding sequence is TGTGCCACCAGCAGGCCATGGAGGGGCACTAATGAAAAACTGTTTTTT. Amino acids: CATSRPWRGTNEKLFF.

The chain joins TRBV9 to TRBJ1-2, with D maybe TRBD1 (5 bases). The V end was cut by 4 bases, the J end by 8 bases, with 21 bases between. CDR1 is SGDLS, CDR2 YYNGEE, per germline. The CDR3 length is 15 residues. CDR3 DNA sequence: TGTGCCAGCAGCATTCGAGTGGGCAGGCCAGGGGGCTACACCTTC. This codes for CASSIRVGRPGGYTF.

Here the CDR3 reads CASSPGGLQETQYF. The CDR3 nucleotides read TGTGCCAGCAGCCCGGGGGGACTCCAAGAGACCCAGTACTTC. V and J are TRBV5-4 and TRBJ2-5; TRBD2 aligns across 7 bases. The CDR3 contains 14 residues. V shed 4 bases, J shed 1 base, and the junction held 4 bases outside the gene matches. Germline CDR1 SGHNT, CDR2 YYREEE (reference sequence).

On this clone itself: One junction end does not reproduce the germline sequence, and a read error may be involved. The gene calls are TRBV20-1 and TRBJ1-1, with TRBD1 matching over 7 bases. The CDR3 covers 11 residues. Germline V lookup: CDR1 DFQATT, CDR2 SNEGSKA (reference sequence). CDR3 sequence: CSAEATGMRIF. The CDR3 region has the DNA TGCAGTGCTGAAGCGACAGGGATGAGAATCTTT.